This T cell receptor beta chain was identified during a study of T cells in narcolepsy. Background on the study: Enrolled donors included narcolepsy type 1 or type 2 patients and healthy controls. Findings and limits, study-wide: Some memory CD4+ repertoires had no autoreactive clone sequences. Reportedly, autoreactive clonotypes were serially detected in patients' blood but not controls'. HCRT-specific and TRIB2-specific autoreactive clonotypes appeared among same-patient CSF and blood CD4+ clonotypes.

Turning to this clone: Its cognate antigen is unknown.

Sequencing used immunoSEQ multiplex PCR; TCRdb keeps in-frame clones, though not all of them. Of roughly 12,000 clones in the sample, around 94% were seen once. This CDR3 comprises 14 residues. Unmatched junction bases numbered 6, after V lost 6 bases and J lost 4 bases. Germline CDR1 SGHRS, CDR2 YFSETQ. This TCR came from a human donor with narcolepsy. J is TRBJ2-3 and V is TRBV5-1, with 9 bases aligning to TRBD1. Specimen: CD45RA- memory CD4+ T cells from PBMCs. The CDR3 DNA is TGCGCCAGCAACACAGGGGGCGGATCAGATACGCAGTATTTT. This gives the protein CASNTGGGSDTQYF.